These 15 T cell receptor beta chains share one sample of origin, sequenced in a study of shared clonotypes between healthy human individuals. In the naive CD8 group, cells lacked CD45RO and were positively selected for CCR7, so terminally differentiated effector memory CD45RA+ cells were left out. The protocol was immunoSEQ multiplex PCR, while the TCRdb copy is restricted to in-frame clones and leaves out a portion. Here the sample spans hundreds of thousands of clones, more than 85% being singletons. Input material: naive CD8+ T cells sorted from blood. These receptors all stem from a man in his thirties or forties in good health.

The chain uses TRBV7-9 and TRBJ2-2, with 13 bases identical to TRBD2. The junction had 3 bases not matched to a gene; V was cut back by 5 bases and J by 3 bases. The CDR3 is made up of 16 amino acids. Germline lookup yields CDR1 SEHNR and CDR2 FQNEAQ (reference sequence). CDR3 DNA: TGTGCCAGCAGCCCGGGACTAGCGGGATACACCGGGGAGCTGTTTTTT. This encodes CASSPGLAGYTGELFF. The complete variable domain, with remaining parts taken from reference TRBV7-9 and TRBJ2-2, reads DTGVSQNPRHKITKRGQNVTFRCDPISEHNRLYWYRQTLGQGPEFLTYFQNEAQLEKSRLLSDRFSAERPKGSFSTLEIQRTEQGDSAMYLCASSPGLAGYTGELFFGEGSRLTVL.

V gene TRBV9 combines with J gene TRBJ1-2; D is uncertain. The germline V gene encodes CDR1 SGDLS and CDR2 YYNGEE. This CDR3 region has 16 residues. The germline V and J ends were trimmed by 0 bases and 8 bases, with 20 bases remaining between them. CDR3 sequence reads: CASSVGDSTLHSGYTF. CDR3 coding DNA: TGTGCCAGCAGCGTAGGTGACTCAACCCTCCACTCAGGCTACACCTTC.

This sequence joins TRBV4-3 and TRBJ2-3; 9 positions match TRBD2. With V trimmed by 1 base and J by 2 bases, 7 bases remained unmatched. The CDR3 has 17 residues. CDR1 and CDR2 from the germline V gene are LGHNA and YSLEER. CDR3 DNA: TGCGCCAGCAGCCAAGTGCGACTAGCGGCGAACACAGATACGCAGTATTTT. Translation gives CASSQVRLAANTDTQYF.

CDR3 loop: CASGPSGGFEAFF. In DNA form, the CDR3 reads TGTGCCAGCGGACCATCGGGGGGCTTTGAAGCTTTCTTT. The chain couples TRBV2 to TRBJ1-1; a weak D match, TRBD1 (6 bases). The length of the CDR3 is 13 residues. Per germline, CDR1 SNHLY and CDR2 FYNNEI. The V end was cut by 8 bases, the J end by 7 bases, with 17 bases between.

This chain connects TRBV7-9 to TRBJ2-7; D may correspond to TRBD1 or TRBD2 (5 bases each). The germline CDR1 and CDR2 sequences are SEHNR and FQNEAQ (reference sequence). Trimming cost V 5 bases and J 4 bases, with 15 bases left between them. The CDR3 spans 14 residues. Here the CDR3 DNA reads TGTGCCAGCAGCCCCGGGGCAGGGTTATACGAGCAGTACTTC. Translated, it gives CASSPGAGLYEQYF.

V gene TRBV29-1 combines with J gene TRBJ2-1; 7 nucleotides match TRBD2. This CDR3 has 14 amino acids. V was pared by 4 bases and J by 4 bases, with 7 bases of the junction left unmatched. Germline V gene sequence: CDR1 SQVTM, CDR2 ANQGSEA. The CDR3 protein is CSVAPGGDYNEQFF. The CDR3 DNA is TGCAGCGTTGCCCCGGGAGGTGATTACAATGAGCAGTTCTTC.

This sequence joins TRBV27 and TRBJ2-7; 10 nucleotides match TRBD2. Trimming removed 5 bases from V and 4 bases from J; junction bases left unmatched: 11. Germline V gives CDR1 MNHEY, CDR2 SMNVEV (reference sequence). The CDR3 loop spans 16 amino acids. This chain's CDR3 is CASSPIGSSGSYEQYF. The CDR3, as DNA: TGTGCCAGCAGTCCCATCGGATCTAGCGGGAGTTACGAGCAGTACTTC.

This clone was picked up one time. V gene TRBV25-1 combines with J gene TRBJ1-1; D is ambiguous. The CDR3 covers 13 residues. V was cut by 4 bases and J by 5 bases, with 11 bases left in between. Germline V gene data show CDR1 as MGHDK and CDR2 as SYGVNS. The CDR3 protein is CASSAGRLTEAFF. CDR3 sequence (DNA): TGTGCCAGCAGTGCTGGGCGGTTAACTGAAGCTTTCTTT.

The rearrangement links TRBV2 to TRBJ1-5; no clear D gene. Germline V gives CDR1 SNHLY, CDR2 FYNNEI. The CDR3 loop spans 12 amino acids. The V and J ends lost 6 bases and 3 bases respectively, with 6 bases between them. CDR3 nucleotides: TGTGCCAGCAGACCGTACAATCAGCCCCAGCATTTT. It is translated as CASRPYNQPQHF.

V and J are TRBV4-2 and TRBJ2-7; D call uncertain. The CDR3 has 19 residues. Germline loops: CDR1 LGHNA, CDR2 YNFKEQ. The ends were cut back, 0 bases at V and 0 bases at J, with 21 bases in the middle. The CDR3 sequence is CASSQDHYRAAQISYEQYF. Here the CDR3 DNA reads TGTGCCAGCAGCCAAGATCACTACCGGGCAGCACAGATCTCCTACGAGCAGTACTTC.

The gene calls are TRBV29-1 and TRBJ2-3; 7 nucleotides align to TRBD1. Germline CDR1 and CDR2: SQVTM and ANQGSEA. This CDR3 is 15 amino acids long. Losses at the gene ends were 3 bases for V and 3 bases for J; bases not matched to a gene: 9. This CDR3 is CSVEPRGGRTDTQYF. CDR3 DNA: TGCAGCGTTGAGCCTCGAGGGGGCAGGACAGATACGCAGTATTTT.

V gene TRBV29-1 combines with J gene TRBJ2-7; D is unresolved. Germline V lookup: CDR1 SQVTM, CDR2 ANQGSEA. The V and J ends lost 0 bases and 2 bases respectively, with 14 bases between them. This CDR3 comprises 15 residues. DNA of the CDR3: TGCAGCGTTGAAGATCTAGAGGACGGTACCTACGAGCAGTACTTC. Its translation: CSVEDLEDGTYEQYF.

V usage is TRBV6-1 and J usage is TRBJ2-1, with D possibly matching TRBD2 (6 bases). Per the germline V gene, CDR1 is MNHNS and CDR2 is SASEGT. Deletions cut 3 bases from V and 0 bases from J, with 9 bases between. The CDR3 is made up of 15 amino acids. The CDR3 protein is CASSEDYSSYNEQFF. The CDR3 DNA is TGTGCCAGCAGTGAGGACTATAGCTCCTACAATGAGCAGTTCTTC.

In DNA, the CDR3 is TGTGCCAGCAGCCCCCCTGAGCGGGAGGATCACAATGAGCAGTTCTTC. As protein: CASSPPEREDHNEQFF. This chain joins TRBV11-2 and TRBJ2-1, with 9 bases lining up with TRBD2. The V gene end was trimmed by 5 bases and the J gene end by 5 bases; junction bases not matched to a gene: 10. Germline lookup yields CDR1 SGHAT and CDR2 FQNNGV. This CDR3 comprises 16 residues.

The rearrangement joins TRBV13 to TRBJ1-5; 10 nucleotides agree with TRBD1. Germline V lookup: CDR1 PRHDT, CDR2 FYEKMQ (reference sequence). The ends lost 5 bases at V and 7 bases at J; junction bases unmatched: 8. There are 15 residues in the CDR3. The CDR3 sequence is CASSTRTGGRQPQHF. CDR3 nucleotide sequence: TGTGCCAGCAGCACAAGGACAGGGGGTCGGCAGCCCCAGCATTTT.